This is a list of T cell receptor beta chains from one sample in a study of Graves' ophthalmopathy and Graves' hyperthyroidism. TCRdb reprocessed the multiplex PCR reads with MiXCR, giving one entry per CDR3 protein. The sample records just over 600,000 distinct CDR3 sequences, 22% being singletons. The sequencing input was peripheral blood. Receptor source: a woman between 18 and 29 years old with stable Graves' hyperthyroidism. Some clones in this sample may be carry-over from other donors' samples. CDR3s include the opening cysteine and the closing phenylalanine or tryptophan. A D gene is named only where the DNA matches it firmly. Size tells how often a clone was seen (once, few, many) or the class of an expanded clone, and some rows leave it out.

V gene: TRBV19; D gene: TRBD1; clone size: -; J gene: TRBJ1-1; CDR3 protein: CASRRGQPIRGTEAFF; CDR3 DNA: TGTGCCAGTAGAAGGGGACAGCCCATACGGGGCACTGAAGCTTTCTTT
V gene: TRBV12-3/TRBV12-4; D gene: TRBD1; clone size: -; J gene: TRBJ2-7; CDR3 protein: CASSPTGGTVEQYF; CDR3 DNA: TGTGCCAGCAGCCCGACAGGGGGAACGGTCGAGCAGTACTTC
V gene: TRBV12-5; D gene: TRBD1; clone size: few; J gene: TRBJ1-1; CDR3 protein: CASGFNTRDRGRYTEAFF; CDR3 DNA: TGTGCTAGTGGTTTTAATACTAGGGACAGGGGGCGATACACTGAAGCTTTCTTT
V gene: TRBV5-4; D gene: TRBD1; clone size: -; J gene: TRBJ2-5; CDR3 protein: CASASAAGGRETQYF; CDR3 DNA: TGTGCCAGCGCTTCGGCGGCAGGGGGCCGGGAGACCCAGTACTTC
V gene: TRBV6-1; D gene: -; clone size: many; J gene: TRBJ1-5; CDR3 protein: CASRPRGTIGGKPQHF; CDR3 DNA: TGTGCCAGCAGACCCCGAGGGACGATTGGTGGTAAGCCCCAGCATTTT
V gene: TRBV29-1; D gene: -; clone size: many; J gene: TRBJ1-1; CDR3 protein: CSARPGGGGTEAFF; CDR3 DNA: TGCAGCGCCCGGCCGGGGGGAGGAGGCACTGAAGCTTTCTTT
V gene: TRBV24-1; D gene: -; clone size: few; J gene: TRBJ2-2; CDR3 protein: CATSVPERSGELFF; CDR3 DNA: TGTGCCACCAGTGTTCCAGAAAGGTCCGGGGAGCTGTTTTTT
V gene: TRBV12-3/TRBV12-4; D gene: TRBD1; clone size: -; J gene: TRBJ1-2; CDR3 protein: CASSYSRTGGSYGYTF; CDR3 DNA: TGTGCCAGCAGTTACTCCCGGACAGGGGGAAGCTATGGCTACACCTTC
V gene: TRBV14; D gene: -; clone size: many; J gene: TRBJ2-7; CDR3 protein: CASSSCIWCEQYF; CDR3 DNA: TGTGCCAGCAGCTCATGTATCTGGTGCGAGCAGTACTTC
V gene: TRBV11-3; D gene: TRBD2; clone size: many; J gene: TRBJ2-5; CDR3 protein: CASSSPRAGLAGGGIETQYF; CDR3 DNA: TGTGCCAGCAGCTCCCCCCGAGCTGGACTAGCGGGAGGGGGGATAGAGACCCAGTACTTC
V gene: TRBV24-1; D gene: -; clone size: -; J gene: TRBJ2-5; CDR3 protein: CATSEPAELQETQYF; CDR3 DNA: TGTGCCACCAGTGAGCCAGCAGAGCTCCAAGAGACCCAGTACTTC
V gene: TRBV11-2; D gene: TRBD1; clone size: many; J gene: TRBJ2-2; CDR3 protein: CASSSRTGDGTGELFF; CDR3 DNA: TGTGCCAGCAGCTCTAGGACAGGGGATGGGACCGGGGAGCTGTTTTTT
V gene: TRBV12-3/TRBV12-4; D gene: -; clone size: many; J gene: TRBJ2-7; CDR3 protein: CASSPGRREQYF; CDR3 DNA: TGTGCCAGCAGTCCGGGACGGAGGGAGCAGTACTTC
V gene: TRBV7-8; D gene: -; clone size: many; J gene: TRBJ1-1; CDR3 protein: CASSLATAVGTEAFF; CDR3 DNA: TGTGCCAGCAGCTTAGCGACGGCAGTCGGCACTGAAGCTTTCTTT
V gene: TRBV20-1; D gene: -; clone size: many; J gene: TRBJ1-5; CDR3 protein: CSGHRAQEGAQHF; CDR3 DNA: TGCAGTGGGCACAGGGCGCAGGAGGGGGCCCAGCATTTT
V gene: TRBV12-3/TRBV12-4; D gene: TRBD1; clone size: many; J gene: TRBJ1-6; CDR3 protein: CASRPGTDYNSPLHF; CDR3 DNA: TGTGCCAGCAGACCCGGGACAGACTATAATTCACCCCTCCACTTT
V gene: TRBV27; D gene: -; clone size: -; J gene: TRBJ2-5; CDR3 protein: CASNSYPLGQGQTQYF; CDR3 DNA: TGTGCCAGCAACTCATATCCCCTAGGGCAGGGACAGACCCAGTACTTC
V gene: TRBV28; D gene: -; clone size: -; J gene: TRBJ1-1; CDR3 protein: CASSFASLSTEAFF; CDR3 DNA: TGTGCCAGCAGTTTCGCTTCCCTGAGCACTGAAGCTTTCTTT
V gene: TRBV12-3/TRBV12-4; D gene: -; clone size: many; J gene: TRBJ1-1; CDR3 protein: CASSFSGGTEAFF; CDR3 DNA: TGTGCCAGCAGTTTCAGCGGAGGCACTGAAGCTTTCTTT
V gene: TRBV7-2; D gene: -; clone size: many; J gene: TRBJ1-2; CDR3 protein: CASSPQTSYGYTF; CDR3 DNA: TGTGCCAGCAGCCCTCAAACGTCCTATGGCTACACCTTC
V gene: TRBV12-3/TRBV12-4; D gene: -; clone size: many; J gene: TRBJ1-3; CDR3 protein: CASKGPTVISGNTIYF; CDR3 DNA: TGTGCCAGTAAGGGGCCGACAGTCATCTCTGGAAACACCATATATTTT
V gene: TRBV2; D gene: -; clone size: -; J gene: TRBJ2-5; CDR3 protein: CASSEALPQYF; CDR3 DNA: TGTGCCAGCAGTGAAGCCCTTCCCCAGTACTTC
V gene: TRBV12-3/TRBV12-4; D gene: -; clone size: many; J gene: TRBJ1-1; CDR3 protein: CASSFKENTEAFF; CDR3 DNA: TGTGCCAGCAGTTTCAAGGAAAACACTGAAGCTTTCTTT
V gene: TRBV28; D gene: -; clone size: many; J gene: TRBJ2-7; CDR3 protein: CASSPYQGYEQYF; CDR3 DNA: TGTGCCAGCAGCCCCTACCAGGGCTACGAGCAGTACTTC